The entry below gives a single TCR beta chain sequence along with its context. Antigen unknown. Trimming removed 8 bases at V and 5 bases at J, with 18 bases between. This CDR3 is 14 amino acids long. Germline V gene lookup returns CDR1 LNHNV and CDR2 YYDKDF (reference sequence). Only in-frame clones appear in the TCRdb table, and some are missing; sequencing was by immunoSEQ multiplex PCR. The table has approximately 70,000 clones, roughly 87% seen once. The data were obtained in a study of OX40 agonist ivuxolimab in advanced cancers. The study's findings and limits: More expanded clones were found, on average, in CD8+ than in CD4+ T cells. Researchers did not determine the expanded peripheral T cells' antigen specificity.

Sequencing used CD4+ or CD8+ T cells sorted from blood, obtained in a trial of the OX40 agonist ivuxolimab. The TCR was taken from an adult with an advanced solid tumor such as melanoma, head and neck, liver or kidney cancer. The chain couples TRBV15 to TRBJ1-2; TRBD1 might be the D (5 bases). CDR3 protein: CATGYRRSEYGYTF. In nucleotides, the CDR3 is TGTGCCACCGGGTACAGGAGATCCGAATATGGCTACACCTTC.